The next 18 T cell receptor beta chains were all read from a single sample in a study of lymphopenia after photon versus proton radiotherapy. The repertoire was sequenced with immunoSEQ multiplex PCR; TCRdb's copy has only in-frame clones and lacks some. The profile covers under 75,000 clones, with 85% to 95% appearing a single time and approximately 2.1% taken by the ten largest. The source was peripheral blood, collected from a patient treated with photon-based radiotherapy. The source is a middle-aged woman with cholangiocarcinoma.

This chain joins TRBV7-2 and TRBJ2-7, with D possibly being TRBD2 (5 bases). Trimming took 5 bases from V and 3 from J, leaving 17 bases between them. The CDR3 has 15 residues. Germline loops: CDR1 SGHTA, CDR2 FQGNSA. The CDR3 sequence is CASSPLASLFYEQYF. In DNA, the CDR3 is TGTGCCAGCAGCCCTCTAGCCTCCTTGTTCTACGAGCAGTACTTC.

This chain uses TRBV2 with TRBJ2-2; 9 nucleotides agree with TRBD1. V dropped 3 bases and J dropped 4; count of bases not matched to a gene: 3. Germline CDR1 SNHLY, CDR2 FYNNEI. This CDR3 contains 15 residues. For the CDR3, the DNA is TGTGCCAGCAGTGATGAGACAGGGGGCACCGGGGAGCTGTTTTTT. Residues: CASSDETGGTGELFF.

The chain employs TRBV6-5 and TRBJ2-1, with 10 bases fitting TRBD2. Germline loops: CDR1 MNHEY, CDR2 SVGAGI. This CDR3 comprises 15 residues. Unmatched junction bases numbered 13, after V lost 8 bases and J lost 9 bases. This CDR3 reads CASLDLSGRAGEQFF. CDR3 in DNA: TGTGCCAGCTTGGACCTAAGCGGGAGGGCAGGTGAGCAGTTCTTC.

The sample holds one count of this clone. This chain connects TRBV30 to TRBJ1-2; no clear D gene. Germline loops: CDR1 GTSNPN, CDR2 SVGIG (reference sequence). The CDR3 sequence is 12 residues long. With 3 bases removed from V and 4 bases from J, the gap between germline ends came to 9 bases. CDR3 DNA sequence: TGTGCCTGGAGCCGACACCTCTATGGCTACACCTTC. As protein: CAWSRHLYGYTF.

The J gene is TRBJ2-3, the V gene TRBV13; D tentatively reads TRBD1 or TRBD2 (5 bases each). This CDR3 region has 16 residues. Between the trimmed V and J ends, which lost 5 bases and 2 bases, there was a span of 17 bases. Germline-derived CDR1 and CDR2 are PRHDT and FYEKMQ (reference sequence). The CDR3: CASSRRQNDYTDTQYF. The CDR3 region has the DNA TGTGCCAGCAGCCGAAGACAGAATGACTACACAGATACGCAGTATTTT.

The chain uses TRBV19 and TRBJ2-2, with 7 positions matching TRBD2. Looked up from germline, CDR1 is LNHDA and CDR2 is SQIVND (reference sequence). This CDR3 has 13 amino acids. J was trimmed by 7 bases and V by 7 bases; bases with no gene match: 6. This CDR3 reads CASIPPGGGELFF. The CDR3 DNA reads TGTGCCAGTATCCCCCCGGGGGGCGGGGAGCTGTTTTTT.

This chain connects TRBV7-9 to TRBJ1-2, with a possible D match to TRBD1 (6 bases). V dropped 3 bases and J dropped 7 bases, with 12 bases sitting between them. The germline V gene has CDR1 SEHNR and CDR2 FQNEAQ (reference sequence). The CDR3 is made up of 13 amino acids. For the CDR3, the DNA is TGTGCCAGCAGCTTGGAACAGGGCAGTGGCTACACCTTC. This sequence encodes CASSLEQGSGYTF.

The chain joins TRBV7-9 to TRBJ2-7; D is unresolved. The CDR3 length is 16 residues. Per germline, CDR1 SEHNR and CDR2 FQNEAQ (reference sequence). Trimming left V 2 bases short and J 1 base short, with 15 bases between. CDR3 loop: CASSLSVAIESYEQYF. In nucleotides, the CDR3 is TGTGCCAGCAGCTTATCAGTAGCCATTGAATCCTACGAGCAGTACTTC.

The chain is built from TRBV5-1 and TRBJ1-1, with D unresolved. This CDR3 is 15 amino acids long. V shed 0 bases and J shed 3 bases, with 12 bases lying between them. In germline, CDR1 is SGHRS, CDR2 YFSETQ. CDR3 nucleotide sequence: TGCGCCAGCAGCTTGGTCAACCCCGATTACACTGAAGCTTTCTTT. Translated: CASSLVNPDYTEAFF.

A few counts support this clone. The V and J genes are TRBV6-6 and TRBJ1-3; weak D call: TRBD1 (5 bases). Germline values: CDR1 MNHNY, CDR2 SVGAGI (reference sequence). This CDR3 spans 14 amino acids. Trimming stripped 6 bases from V and 6 bases from J, with 15 bases between. In DNA form, the CDR3 reads TGTGCCAGCAGCGCCGGGACGGCCTCAAACACCATATATTTT. It yields the protein CASSAGTASNTIYF.

V is TRBV7-2 and J is TRBJ1-6; 7 bases match TRBD1. The germline gives CDR1 SGHTA, CDR2 FQGNSA. The V segment lost 5 bases and the J segment 7 bases; nucleotides outside the gene matches: 8. This CDR3 contains 15 residues. The CDR3 loop is CASSASPGQNSPLHF. In DNA, the CDR3 is TGTGCCAGCAGCGCCTCCCCGGGACAGAATTCACCCCTCCACTTT. Looking up the rest from reference TRBV7-2 and TRBJ1-6 gives the full variable domain: GAGVSQSPSNKVTEKGKDVELRCDPISGHTALYWYRQSLGQGLEFLIYFQGNSAPDKSGLPSDRFSAERTGGSVSTLTIQRTQQEDSAVYLCASSASPGQNSPLHFGNGTRLTVT.

The V call is TRBV6-1, the J call TRBJ2-7; 10 bases fit TRBD1. With V trimmed by 3 bases and J by 1 base, 3 bases remained unmatched. The CDR3 is made up of 15 amino acids. The germline gives CDR1 MNHNS, CDR2 SASEGT. CDR3 in DNA: TGTGCCAGCAGTGAGGGACAGGGGCCGTCCTACGAGCAGTACTTC. Amino acids: CASSEGQGPSYEQYF.

This sequence joins TRBV10-3 and TRBJ1-1; weak D call: TRBD1 (6 bases). There are 14 residues in the CDR3. Deletions cut 6 bases from V and 0 bases from J, with 11 bases between. CDR1 ENHRY and CDR2 SYGVKD come from the germline V gene. The CDR3 spells CAIRGDTVNTEAFF. DNA of the CDR3: TGTGCCATCAGGGGGGACACGGTGAACACTGAAGCTTTCTTT.

The V and J genes are TRBV19 and TRBJ1-1; D gene uncertain. The CDR3 is 14 amino acids. From germline, CDR1 is LNHDA and CDR2 SQIVND (reference sequence). Between the trimmed V and J ends, which lost 0 bases and 2 bases, there was a span of 7 bases. The CDR3, as DNA: TGTGCCAGTAGTATAGATAAGGGTAACACTGAAGCTTTCTTT. It is translated as CASSIDKGNTEAFF.

A single count supports this clone. The CDR3 region has the DNA TGTGCCAGTCTCCAGGGCTGGCCGGGCACTGAAGCTTTCTTT. Protein: CASLQGWPGTEAFF. The chain has TRBV19 and TRBJ1-1; tentatively, D is TRBD1 (5 bases). Trimming removed 8 bases at V and 4 bases at J, with 17 bases between. The CDR3 is 14 residues long. Germline CDR1 reads LNHDA; CDR2 reads SQIVND (reference sequence). Full variable domain (rest looked up from reference TRBV19 and TRBJ1-1): DGGITQSPKYLFRKEGQNVTLSCEQNLNHDAMYWYRQDPGQGLRLIYYSQIVNDFQKGDIAEGYSVSREKKESFPLTVTSAQKNPTAFYLCASLQGWPGTEAFFGQGTRLTVV.

In this sample, this clone is medium-sized. The CDR3 loop reads CASSPQRGDSYEQYF. The CDR3 bases are TGTGCCAGCAGCCCCCAGAGGGGAGACTCCTACGAGCAGTACTTC. The chain links TRBV5-4 to TRBJ2-7; D is perhaps TRBD1 or TRBD2 (5 bases each). The germline CDR1 and CDR2 sequences are SGHNT and YYREEE (reference sequence). This CDR3 comprises 15 residues. Trimming took 4 bases from V and 0 from J, leaving 14 bases between them.

V and J are TRBV7-2 and TRBJ2-1, with 10 bases fitting TRBD2. Trimming at V came to 7 bases and at J to 2 bases, leaving 8 bases not matched to a gene. The CDR3 covers 16 residues. CDR1 SGHTA and CDR2 FQGNSA come from the germline V gene. The CDR3 loop is CASTLSGRAPYNEQFF. The CDR3 coding sequence is TGTGCCAGCACATTGAGCGGGAGGGCCCCCTACAATGAGCAGTTCTTC.

The genes are TRBV15 and TRBJ2-2; D not resolved. V lost 0 bases to trimming and J lost 6 bases, with 5 bases between them. The CDR3 extends over 13 amino acids. Germline V gene data show CDR1 as LNHNV and CDR2 as YYDKDF (reference sequence). In DNA, the CDR3 is TGTGCCACCAGCAGAGATAGGGCCGGGGAGCTGTTTTTT. It yields the protein CATSRDRAGELFF.